Described below is a single T cell receptor (beta chain) sequence and its context. Its antigen remains unknown. This sample stems from a study of CD8+ T cells in alopecia areata. RNA, once extracted, was reverse transcribed into cDNA for use as the sequencing template. Profiled with immunoSEQ multiplex PCR; TCRdb holds only in-frame clones, not every one. The sample includes 120,000 or so clones, roughly 50% seen only once; the top ten take roughly a tenth. Researchers gathered lesional scalp punch biopsies and peripheral blood from patients with alopecia areata. It was from PBMCs that CD4+ and CD8+ T cells were sorted. Study results and caveats: Scalp repertoires also include resident alphabeta T cells from normal skin. More clonal than normal scalp was lesional scalp, particularly alopecia totalis/universalis.

Germline V gene lookup returns CDR1 SGHTA and CDR2 FQGNSA. V lost 2 bases, J lost 3 bases, and 7 bases lay in between. The CDR3 spans 14 residues. This TCR was sampled from a human donor with alopecia areata. The V call is TRBV7-2, the J call TRBJ2-2; no reliable D call. Material for sequencing was NKG2D-low CD8+ T cells sorted from blood. CDR3 amino acids: CASSLNTDTGELFF. CDR3 nucleotides: TGTGCCAGCAGCTTAAACACTGACACCGGGGAGCTGTTTTTT.